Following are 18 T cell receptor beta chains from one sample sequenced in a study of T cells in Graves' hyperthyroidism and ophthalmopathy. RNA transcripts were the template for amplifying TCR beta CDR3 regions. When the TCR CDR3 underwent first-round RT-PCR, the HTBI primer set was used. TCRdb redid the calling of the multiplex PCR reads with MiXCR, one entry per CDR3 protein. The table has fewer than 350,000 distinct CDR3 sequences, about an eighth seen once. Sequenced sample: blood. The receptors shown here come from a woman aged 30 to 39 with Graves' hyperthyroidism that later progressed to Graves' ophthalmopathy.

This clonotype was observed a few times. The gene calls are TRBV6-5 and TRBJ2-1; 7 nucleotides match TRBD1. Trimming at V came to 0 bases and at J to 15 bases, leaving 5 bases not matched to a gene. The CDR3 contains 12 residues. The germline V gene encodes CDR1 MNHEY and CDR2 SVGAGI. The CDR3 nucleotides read TGTGCCAGCAGTTACTCGAGTAGGGGGCTGTTCTTC. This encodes CASSYSSRGLFF.

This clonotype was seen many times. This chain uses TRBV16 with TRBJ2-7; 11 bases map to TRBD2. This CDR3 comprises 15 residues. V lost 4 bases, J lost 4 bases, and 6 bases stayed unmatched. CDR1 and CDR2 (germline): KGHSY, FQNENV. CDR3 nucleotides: TGTGCCAGCAGCCGCCCGGGACTAGCGGCTTACGAGCAGTACTTC. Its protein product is CASSRPGLAAYEQYF.

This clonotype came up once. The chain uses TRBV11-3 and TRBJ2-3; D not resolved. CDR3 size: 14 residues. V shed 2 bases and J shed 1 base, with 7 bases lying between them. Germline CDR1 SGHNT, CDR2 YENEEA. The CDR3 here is CASSLRSRTDTQYF. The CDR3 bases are TGTGCCAGCAGCTTACGCAGCCGCACAGATACGCAGTATTTT.

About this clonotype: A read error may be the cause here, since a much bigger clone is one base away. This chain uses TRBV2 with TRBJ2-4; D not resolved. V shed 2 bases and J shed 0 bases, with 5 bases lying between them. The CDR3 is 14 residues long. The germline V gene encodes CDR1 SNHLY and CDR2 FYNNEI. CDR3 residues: CASSEHRAKNIQYF. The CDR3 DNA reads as TGTGCCAGCAGTGAACATAGAGCCAAAAACATTCAGTACTTC.

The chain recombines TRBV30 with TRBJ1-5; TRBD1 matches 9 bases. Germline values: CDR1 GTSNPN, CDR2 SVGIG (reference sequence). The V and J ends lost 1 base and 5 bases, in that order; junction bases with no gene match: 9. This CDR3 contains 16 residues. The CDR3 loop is CAWSAGTGLPDQPQHF. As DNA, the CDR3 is TGTGCCTGGAGTGCCGGGACAGGGCTCCCCGATCAGCCCCAGCATTTT.

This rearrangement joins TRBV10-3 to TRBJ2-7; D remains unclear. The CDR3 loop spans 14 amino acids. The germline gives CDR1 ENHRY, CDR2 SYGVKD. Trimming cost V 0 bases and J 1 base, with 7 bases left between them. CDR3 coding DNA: TGTGCCATCAGTGAGTCGGAGATATCCTACGAGCAGTACTTC. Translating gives CAISESEISYEQYF.

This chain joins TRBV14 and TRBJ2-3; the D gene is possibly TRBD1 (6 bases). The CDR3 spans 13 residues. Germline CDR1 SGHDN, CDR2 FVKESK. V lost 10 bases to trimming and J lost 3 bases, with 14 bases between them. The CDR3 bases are TGTGCCACCGCCGCACAGGGAACAGATACGCAGTATTTT. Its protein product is CATAAQGTDTQYF.

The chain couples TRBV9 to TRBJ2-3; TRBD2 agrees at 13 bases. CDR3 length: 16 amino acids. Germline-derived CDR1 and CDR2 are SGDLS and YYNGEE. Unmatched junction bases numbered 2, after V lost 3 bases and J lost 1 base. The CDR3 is CASSAGLAGGTDTQYF. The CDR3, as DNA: TGTGCCAGCAGCGCTGGACTAGCGGGGGGCACAGATACGCAGTATTTT.

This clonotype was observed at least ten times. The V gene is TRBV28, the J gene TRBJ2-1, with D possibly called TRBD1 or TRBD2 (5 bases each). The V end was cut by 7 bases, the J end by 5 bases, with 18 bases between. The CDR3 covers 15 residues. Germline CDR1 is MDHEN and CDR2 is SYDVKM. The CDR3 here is CASTDLNGADNEQFF. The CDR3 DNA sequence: TGTGCCAGCACCGACCTAAACGGGGCCGACAATGAGCAGTTCTTC.

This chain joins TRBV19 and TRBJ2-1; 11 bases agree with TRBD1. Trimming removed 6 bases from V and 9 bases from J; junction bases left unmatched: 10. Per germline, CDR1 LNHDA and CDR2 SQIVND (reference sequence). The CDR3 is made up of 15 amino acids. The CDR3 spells CASRGAGTGGGEQFF. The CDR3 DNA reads TGTGCCAGTAGGGGGGCCGGGACAGGGGGAGGTGAGCAGTTCTTC.

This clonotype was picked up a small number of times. The CDR3 nucleotides read TGTGCCAGCAGTTCAAACGGGCGTCAGACAAACACCGGGGAGCTGTTTTTT. Translated, it gives CASSSNGRQTNTGELFF. The chain joins TRBV6-5 to TRBJ2-2, with D unresolved. CDR1 and CDR2 from the germline V gene are MNHEY and SVGAGI. Trimming removed 4 bases from V and 2 bases from J, with 17 bases in between. The CDR3 has 17 amino acids.

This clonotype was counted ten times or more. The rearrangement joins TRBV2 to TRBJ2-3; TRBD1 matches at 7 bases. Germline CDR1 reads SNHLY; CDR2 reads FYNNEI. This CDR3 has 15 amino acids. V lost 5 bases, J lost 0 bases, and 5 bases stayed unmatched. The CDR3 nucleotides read TGTGCCAGCAGTTCGACAGGGAGCAGCACAGATACGCAGTATTTT. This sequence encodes CASSSTGSSTDTQYF.

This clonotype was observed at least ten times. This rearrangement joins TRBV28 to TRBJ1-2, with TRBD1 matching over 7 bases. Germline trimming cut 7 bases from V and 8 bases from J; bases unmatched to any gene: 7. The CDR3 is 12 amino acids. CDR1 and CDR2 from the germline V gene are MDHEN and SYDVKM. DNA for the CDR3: TGTGCCAGCACCCCAGGGGGTCTCGGCTACACCTTC. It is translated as CASTPGGLGYTF.

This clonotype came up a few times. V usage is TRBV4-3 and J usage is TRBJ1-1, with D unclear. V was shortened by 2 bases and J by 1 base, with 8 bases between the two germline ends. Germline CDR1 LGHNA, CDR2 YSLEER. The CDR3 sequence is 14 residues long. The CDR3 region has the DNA TGCGCCAGCAGCCAAACTTGGACGAACACTGAAGCTTTCTTT. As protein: CASSQTWTNTEAFF.

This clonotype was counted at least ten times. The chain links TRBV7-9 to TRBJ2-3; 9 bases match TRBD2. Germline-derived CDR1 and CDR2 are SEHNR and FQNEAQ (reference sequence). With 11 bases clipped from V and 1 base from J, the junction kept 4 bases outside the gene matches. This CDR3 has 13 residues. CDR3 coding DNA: TGTGCCGGGGCTAGCGGGGGCACAGATACGCAGTATTTT. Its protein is CAGASGGTDTQYF.

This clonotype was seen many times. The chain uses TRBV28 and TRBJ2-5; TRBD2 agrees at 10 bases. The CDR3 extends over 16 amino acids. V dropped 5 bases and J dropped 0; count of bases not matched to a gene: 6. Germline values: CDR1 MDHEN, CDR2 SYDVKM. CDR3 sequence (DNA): TGTGCCAGCAGTCCCCTAGCGGGAGCAGACCAAGAGACCCAGTACTTC. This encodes CASSPLAGADQETQYF.

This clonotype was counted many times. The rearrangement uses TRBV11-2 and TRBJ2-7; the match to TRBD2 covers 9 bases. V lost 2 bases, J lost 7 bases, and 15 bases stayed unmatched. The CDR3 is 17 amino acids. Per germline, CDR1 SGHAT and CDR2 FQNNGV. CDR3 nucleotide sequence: TGTGCCAGCAGCTTATTTCTAAGACTAGCGGCCCCTCAGGAGCAGTACTTC. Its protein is CASSLFLRLAAPQEQYF. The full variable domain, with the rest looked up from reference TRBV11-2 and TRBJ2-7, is EAGVAQSPRYKIIEKRQSVAFWCNPISGHATLYWYQQILGQGPKLLIQFQNNGVVDDSQLPKDRFSAERLKGVDSTLKIQPAKLEDSAVYLCASSLFLRLAAPQEQYFGPGTRLTVT.

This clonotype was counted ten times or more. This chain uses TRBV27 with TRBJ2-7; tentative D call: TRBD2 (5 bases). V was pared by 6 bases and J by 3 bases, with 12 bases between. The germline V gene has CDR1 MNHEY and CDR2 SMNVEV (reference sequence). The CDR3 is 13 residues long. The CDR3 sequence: CASSITSGYEQYF. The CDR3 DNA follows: TGTGCCAGCAGCATCACTAGTGGCTACGAGCAGTACTTC.